The source of this T cell receptor beta chain is a study of shared clonotypes between healthy human individuals. Study observations and caveats: A handful of donors shared 4.5% to 6.5% of their naive CD4 clonotypes. The genetic and exposure-history diversity represented was limited by few donors.

The CDR3 consists of 15 residues. Germline CDR1 LNHDA, CDR2 SQIVND (reference sequence). V lost 7 bases and J lost 2; bases outside the gene matches: 7. This clone was seen many times. Its antigen remains unidentified. Genomic DNA of every subset was divided equally among multiple immunoSEQ plates. Only in-frame clones appear in the TCRdb table, and some are missing; sequencing was by immunoSEQ multiplex PCR. Altogether 330,000 or so clones are present, more than 60% being singletons, with the ten largest covering more than 9%. V and J are TRBV19 and TRBJ2-2; 7 bases map to TRBD2. The sequenced sample consisted of memory CD4+ T cells sorted from blood. Subset specified: CD45RA-negative fraction. The receptor was isolated from a man in his thirties or forties in good health. CDR3: CASTRGSDNTGELFF. The CDR3 DNA is TGTGCCAGTACTCGCGGGAGTGATAACACCGGGGAGCTGTTTTTT.